The 22 T cell receptor beta chains below were found in one sample sequenced in a study of T cells expressing NK-cell markers. TCRdb reprocessed the 5' RACE reads and keeps a single row for each CDR3 protein, giving no DNA. The sample yields some 600,000 distinct CDR3 sequences, of which the top ten take up 3% to 4.5%. The sample comprised blood T cells: a sorted CD56 or NKG2C T cell subset, CD4+ or CD8+ T cells, or bulk PBMC T cells (not recorded which). The receptors were sampled from a man between 18 and 29 years old in good health.

The chain employs TRBV6-1 and TRBJ1-2; the D gene TCRdb calls, TRBD1, cannot be checked with no DNA. The CDR3 covers 12 residues. Looked up from germline, CDR1 is MNHNS and CDR2 is SASEGT. Here the CDR3 reads CASTHTGNGYTF.

The rearrangement links TRBV5-1 to TRBJ2-5; TCRdb's D call, TRBD2, is unchecked because there is no DNA. CDR3 length: 18 amino acids. Germline V gene sequence: CDR1 SGHRS, CDR2 YFSETQ. The CDR3 protein is CASSLASGRAISGETQYF.

The chain uses TRBV12-3 or TRBV12-4 and TRBJ2-1; checking the TCRdb D call of TRBD2 is not possible without DNA. This CDR3 spans 15 amino acids. CDR3 protein: CASSFPGLAGHEQFF.

The CDR3 reads CASSLPRDGGVKNIQYF. The chain links TRBV5-8 to TRBJ2-4; TCRdb's D call, TRBD1, is unchecked because there is no DNA. The CDR3 is 17 amino acids. The germline V gene encodes CDR1 SGHTS and CDR2 YDEGEE.

This chain connects TRBV4-1 to TRBJ1-2; the D call from TCRdb, TRBD1, cannot be confirmed without DNA. Germline V gene sequence: CDR1 MGHRA, CDR2 YSYEKL. The CDR3 is 12 amino acids. The CDR3 sequence is CASSPTGRGYTF.

The V and J genes are TRBV30 and TRBJ1-5. The CDR3 contains 11 residues. Germline CDR1 and CDR2: GTSNPN and SVGIG (reference sequence). The CDR3 loop reads CAWSSGGAQHF.

V is TRBV13 and J is TRBJ2-3; no DNA is available, so the TRBD2 call from TCRdb remains unchecked. Germline CDR1 PRHDT, CDR2 FYEKMQ (reference sequence). This CDR3 is built from 17 residues. CDR3 amino acids: CASSLGLAGAPADTQYF.

This sequence joins TRBV28 and TRBJ2-3; TCRdb names TRBD1, which stays unverified in the absence of DNA. CDR1 and CDR2 (germline): MDHEN, SYDVKM. The CDR3 runs to 16 residues. CDR3 loop: CASSSGQVPGTDTQYF.

The V and J genes are TRBV5-1 and TRBJ1-5; the TRBD1 assignment by TCRdb is unverifiable without DNA. Per germline, CDR1 SGHRS and CDR2 YFSETQ. The CDR3 loop spans 16 amino acids. CDR3: CASSLDGRGLGQPQHF.

This sequence joins TRBV7-6 and TRBJ2-1; TCRdb indicates TRBD2, and absent DNA this call remains unverified. The CDR3 contains 18 residues. The germline gives CDR1 SGHVS, CDR2 FNYEAQ. The CDR3 loop is CASSLVGSTSGRHPEQFF.

This chain links TRBV20-1 with TRBJ2-4; TCRdb designates TRBD1, a call that cannot be tested without DNA. Germline V gene lookup returns CDR1 DFQATT and CDR2 SNEGSKA (reference sequence). The CDR3 loop spans 15 amino acids. The CDR3 protein is CSATDRVKAKNIQYF.

CDR3: CSARDISGSGELFF. This sequence joins TRBV20-1 and TRBJ2-2; with no DNA, the TCRdb D assignment of TRBD2 cannot be verified. CDR3 length equals 14 residues. CDR1 and CDR2 (germline): DFQATT, SNEGSKA (reference sequence).

V and J are TRBV5-1 and TRBJ2-2; TCRdb returns TRBD1, unconfirmable since there is no DNA. CDR1 is SGHRS and CDR2 is YFSETQ in the germline V gene. The CDR3 is 15 amino acids. CDR3 sequence: CASSPGQGASGELFF.

V usage is TRBV6-1 and J usage is TRBJ2-3; absent DNA, TCRdb's TRBD1 call cannot be checked. Germline assignment: CDR1 MNHNS and CDR2 SASEGT. CDR3 length: 15 residues. The CDR3 sequence is CASSQNRGRTDTQYF.

The gene calls are TRBV6-1 and TRBJ2-1. CDR1 and CDR2 from the germline V gene are MNHNS and SASEGT. The CDR3 spans 14 residues. The CDR3 loop is CASSGLPSAEEQFF.

This sequence joins TRBV6-5 and TRBJ1-3; TCRdb selects TRBD1, and the lack of DNA leaves this call unchecked. Germline V gene data show CDR1 as MNHEY and CDR2 as SVGAGI. The CDR3 loop spans 16 amino acids. The CDR3 protein is CASSPPQGRGGNTIYF.

The chain couples TRBV12-3 or TRBV12-4 to TRBJ1-4; TCRdb reports TRBD1, a call that lacks DNA to check it against. The length of the CDR3 is 13 residues. CDR3 loop: CASSPGTGGKLFF.

The chain carries TRBV12-3 or TRBV12-4 and TRBJ2-2. The CDR3 sequence is 14 residues long. CDR3 sequence: CASSWSENTGELFF.

The J gene is TRBJ2-1, the V gene TRBV7-9; there is no DNA to check the TCRdb D call of TRBD1. The CDR3 loop spans 16 amino acids. CDR1 is SEHNR, CDR2 FQNEAQ, per germline (reference sequence). The CDR3 is CASSLGNRVSYNEQFF.

The V call is TRBV6-5, the J call TRBJ1-1. Germline V gene lookup returns CDR1 MNHEY and CDR2 SVGAGI. The CDR3 covers 11 residues. Here the CDR3 reads CASRDPTEAFF.

This rearrangement joins TRBV5-5 to TRBJ2-1; TCRdb calls TRBD1, which cannot be checked without DNA. Germline CDR1 SGHKS, CDR2 YYEKEE (reference sequence). CDR3 size: 15 residues. This CDR3 reads CASSLAGTGYGEQFF.

The chain links TRBV6-1 to TRBJ2-1; TCRdb lists TRBD1, though no DNA is available to test this call. This CDR3 is 16 amino acids long. Germline-derived CDR1 and CDR2 are MNHNS and SASEGT. The CDR3 protein is CASSGRGPYSYNEQFF.